The 13 T cell receptor beta chains presented below share a single source sample, sequenced in a study of T-cell reconstitution after alpha-beta-depleted transplantation in children. Preparation of the TCRbeta library involved a method that used unique molecular identifiers. Via MiXCR, TCRdb re-called the PCR reads, giving one row per CDR3 protein. The data hold hundreds of thousands of distinct CDR3 sequences, with 13% observed a single time. The input for sequencing was PBMCs, mostly from graft donor cells, taken 360 days after TCRalphabeta/CD19-depleted stem cell transplant. These receptors were collected from a male patient between 10 and 17 years old who had a stem cell transplant for acute myeloid leukemia, so the T cells may come from the graft donor.

This chain uses TRBV4-2 with TRBJ2-3; D might be TRBD2 (6 bases). The CDR3 has 14 residues. CDR1 and CDR2 from the germline V gene are LGHNA and YNFKEQ. Trimming removed 4 bases from V and 0 bases from J, with 8 bases in between. This CDR3 is CASSRSGSTDTQYF. CDR3 bases: TGTGCCAGCAGCCGGAGCGGGAGCACAGATACGCAGTATTTT.

The V and J genes are TRBV20-1 and TRBJ2-1; 8 bases map to TRBD2. The trim removed 4 bases at V and 2 bases at J, leaving 1 base unmatched. The germline CDR1 and CDR2 sequences are DFQATT and SNEGSKA (reference sequence). CDR3 length: 13 amino acids. This chain's CDR3 is CSAKREPYNEQFF. The DNA for the CDR3 is TGCAGTGCTAAGCGGGAGCCCTACAATGAGCAGTTCTTC.

This chain connects TRBV27 to TRBJ2-7; 7 bases are a match to TRBD1. CDR1 and CDR2 from the germline V gene are MNHEY and SMNVEV (reference sequence). CDR3 length equals 15 residues. The trim removed 4 bases at V and 7 bases at J, leaving 13 bases unmatched. CDR3 sequence (DNA): TGTGCCAGCAGTTCCCCCCGACAGGGCAGGCAAGAGCAGTACTTC. Protein: CASSSPRQGRQEQYF.

The chain carries TRBV7-8 and TRBJ2-7, with 7 positions matching TRBD1. Looked up from germline, CDR1 is SGHVS and CDR2 is FQNEAQ. After removal of 1 base from V and 0 bases from J, the junction contained 6 bases not matched to a gene. CDR3 length equals 16 residues. The CDR3 here is CASSLVRGQPSYEQYF. CDR3 coding DNA: TGTGCCAGCAGCTTAGTAAGGGGACAGCCCTCCTACGAGCAGTACTTC.

The chain joins TRBV4-2 to TRBJ2-1; a possible D gene is TRBD2 (6 bases). V lost 0 bases and J lost 4, with 22 bases in between. Germline CDR1 reads LGHNA; CDR2 reads YNFKEQ. CDR3 length: 19 residues. Here the CDR3 reads CASSQDSFLAATLYNEQFF. The CDR3 DNA reads as TGTGCCAGCAGCCAAGATTCCTTCTTAGCGGCCACCCTTTACAATGAGCAGTTCTTC.

The chain has TRBV14 and TRBJ2-1; D unclear. The ends were cut back, 1 base at V and 10 bases at J, with 8 bases in the middle. The CDR3 is 12 residues long. The germline CDR1 and CDR2 sequences are SGHDN and FVKESK. DNA of the CDR3: TGTGCCAGCAGCCAAGTCTCGGTGGAGCAGTTCTTC. This encodes CASSQVSVEQFF.

V and J are TRBV6-1 and TRBJ2-7; 9 positions match TRBD2. The J segment lost 7 bases and the V segment lost 7 bases, leaving 8 bases of the junction unmatched. CDR3 size: 13 residues. In germline, CDR1 is MNHNS, CDR2 SASEGT. The CDR3 is CASKAGGEREQYF. The CDR3, as DNA: TGTGCCAGCAAAGCGGGAGGAGAGAGAGAGCAGTACTTC.

This CDR3 reads CSAPGLAGELAKNIQYF. CDR3 DNA sequence: TGCAGTGCCCCGGGGCTAGCGGGAGAACTAGCCAAAAACATTCAGTACTTC. The rearrangement uses TRBV20-1 and TRBJ2-4, with 10 bases identical to TRBD2. CDR3 length equals 17 residues. With V trimmed by 6 bases and J by 0 bases, 11 bases remained unmatched. CDR1 and CDR2 from the germline V gene are DFQATT and SNEGSKA (reference sequence).

The genes are TRBV4-2 and TRBJ2-1; 8 nucleotides line up with TRBD2. Per the germline V gene, CDR1 is LGHNA and CDR2 is YNFKEQ. CDR3 length equals 17 residues. J gave up 0 bases and V 0 bases, and 4 bases lay outside the gene matches. Here the CDR3 reads CASSQDRSGSSYNEQFF. In nucleotides, the CDR3 is TGTGCCAGCAGCCAAGATAGGAGCGGGAGCTCCTACAATGAGCAGTTCTTC.

The chain uses TRBV18 and TRBJ2-3; 8 positions agree with TRBD2. V lost 1 base to trimming and J lost 0 bases; unmatched junction nucleotides: 6. The CDR3 is 17 amino acids. The germline gives CDR1 KGHSH, CDR2 LQKENI. The CDR3 spells CASSPLILAVSTDTQYF. CDR3 bases: TGTGCCAGCTCACCACTAATACTAGCGGTCAGCACAGATACGCAGTATTTT.

This chain connects TRBV12-3 or TRBV12-4 to TRBJ2-7; 12 bases are shared with TRBD1. The V and J ends lost 6 bases and 6 bases, in that order; junction bases with no gene match: 9. The length of the CDR3 is 15 residues. Here the CDR3 DNA reads TGTGCCAGCAGGACCGGGACAGGGGGCTTGAGCGAGCAGTACTTC. This sequence encodes CASRTGTGGLSEQYF.

The chain recombines TRBV6-1 with TRBJ1-2; TRBD1 is a possible D gene (5 bases). This CDR3 region has 14 residues. The V gene's germline CDR1 is MNHNS and CDR2 SASEGT. Trimming removed 8 bases at V and 4 bases at J, with 17 bases between. Here the CDR3 DNA reads TGTGCCAGCCTTACCCCGGGGGAACTCTATGGCTACACCTTC. This gives the protein CASLTPGELYGYTF.

This clonotype was observed a handful of times. This chain uses TRBV28 with TRBJ1-3, with a weak D call TRBD1 (5 bases). From germline, CDR1 is MDHEN and CDR2 SYDVKM. Trimming removed 6 bases at V and 4 bases at J, with 13 bases between. The CDR3 is made up of 14 amino acids. CDR3 in amino acids: CASSRGGSGNTIYF. The DNA of the CDR3 is TGTGCCAGCAGCCGGGGGGGATCAGGAAACACCATATATTTT.